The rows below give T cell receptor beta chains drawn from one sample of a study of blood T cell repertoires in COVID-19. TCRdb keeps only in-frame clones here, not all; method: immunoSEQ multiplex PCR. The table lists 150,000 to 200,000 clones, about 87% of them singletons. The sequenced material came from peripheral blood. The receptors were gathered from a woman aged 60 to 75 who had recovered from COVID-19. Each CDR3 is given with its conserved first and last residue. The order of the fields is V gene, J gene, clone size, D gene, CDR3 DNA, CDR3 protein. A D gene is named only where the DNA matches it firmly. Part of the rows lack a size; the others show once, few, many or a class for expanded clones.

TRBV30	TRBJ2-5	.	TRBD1	TGTGCCTGGAGTAGAGGACAGGGCAGTGGAGAGACCCAGTACTTC	CAWSRGQGSGETQYF
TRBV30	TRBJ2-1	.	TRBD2	TGTGCCTGGCAGCTGGGACTAGCGGGGGGGGATGAGCAGTTCTTC	CAWQLGLAGGDEQFF
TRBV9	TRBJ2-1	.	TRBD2	TGTGCCAGCAGCGTCGGGGGGAGCAACTACAATGAGCAGTTCTTC	CASSVGGSNYNEQFF
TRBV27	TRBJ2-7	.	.	TGTGCCAGCAGTTTAATAGGAGGAGGGGTGTCCGAGCAGTACTTC	CASSLIGGGVSEQYF
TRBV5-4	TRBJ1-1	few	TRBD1	TGTGCCAGCAGCATACGACAGGGTTTGAACACTGAAGCTTTCTTT	CASSIRQGLNTEAFF
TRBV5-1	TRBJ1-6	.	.	TGCGCCAGCAGCTTGGAAGCGAATTCACCCCTCCACTTT	CASSLEANSPLHF
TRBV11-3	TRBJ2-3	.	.	TGTGCCAGCAGCTTTGGCAGAAACACAGATACGCAGTATTTT	CASSFGRNTDTQYF
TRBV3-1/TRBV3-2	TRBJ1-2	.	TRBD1	TGTGCCAGCAGCCCCAGGGACAGGGGTGGCTACACCTTC	CASSPRDRGGYTF
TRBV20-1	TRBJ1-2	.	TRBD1	TGCAGTGCCCGGGACAGGGAGATAAGTCGCTTC	CSARDREISRF
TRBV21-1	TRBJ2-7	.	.	TGTGCCAGCAGCAAAGTCCGCCGTCTAGCAGAACTTGGGTCCTACGAGCAGTACTTC	CASSKVRRLAELGSYEQYF
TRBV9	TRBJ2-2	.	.	TGTGCCAGCAGCGAGAATCGATTACGGGCCGGGGAGCTGTTTTTT	CASSENRLRAGELFF
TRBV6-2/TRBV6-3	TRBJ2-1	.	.	TGTGCCAGCAGCTCCTGGGGACTGTGGCAGTTCTTC	CASSSWGLWQFF
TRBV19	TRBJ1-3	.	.	TGTGCCAGTAGTCTCCGTGGGACTGCTGAAGTTGGAAACACCATATATTTT	CASSLRGTAEVGNTIYF
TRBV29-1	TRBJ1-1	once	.	TGCAGCGTTGAAACAGACATGAACACTGAAGCTTTCTTT	CSVETDMNTEAFF
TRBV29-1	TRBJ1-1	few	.	TGCAGCGTTGGGAAAGGGAGGGAAGCTGAAGCTTTCTTT	CSVGKGREAEAFF
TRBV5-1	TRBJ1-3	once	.	TGCGCCAGCAGCCTTCAGGTCTCTGGAAACACCATATATTTT	CASSLQVSGNTIYF
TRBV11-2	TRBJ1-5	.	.	TGTGCCAGCAGCTTTATCAGGCCCCCGAGAAATCAGCCCCAGCATTTT	CASSFIRPPRNQPQHF
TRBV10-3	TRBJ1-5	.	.	TGTGCCATCAGTGAGTCAACATCCTTTAGCAATCAGCCCCAGCATTTT	CAISESTSFSNQPQHF
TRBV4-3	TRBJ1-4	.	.	TGCGCCAGCAGCCAAGCTGGTTTTCATGAGAAACTGTTTTTT	CASSQAGFHEKLFF
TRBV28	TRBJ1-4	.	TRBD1	TGTGCCAGCACCCACCGGACAGGTCGTTCCATTAATGAAAAACTGTTTTTT	CASTHRTGRSINEKLFF
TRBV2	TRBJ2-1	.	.	TGTGCCAGCCCGTCTCTCGGGGTGTACAATGAGCAGTTCTTC	CASPSLGVYNEQFF
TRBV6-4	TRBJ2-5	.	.	TGTGCCAGCACCCGGAGGGGGCCCCTTCAGGAGACCCAGTACTTC	CASTRRGPLQETQYF
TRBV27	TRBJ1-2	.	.	TGTGCCAGCACCCCGGGAGACTATGGCTACACCTTC	CASTPGDYGYTF